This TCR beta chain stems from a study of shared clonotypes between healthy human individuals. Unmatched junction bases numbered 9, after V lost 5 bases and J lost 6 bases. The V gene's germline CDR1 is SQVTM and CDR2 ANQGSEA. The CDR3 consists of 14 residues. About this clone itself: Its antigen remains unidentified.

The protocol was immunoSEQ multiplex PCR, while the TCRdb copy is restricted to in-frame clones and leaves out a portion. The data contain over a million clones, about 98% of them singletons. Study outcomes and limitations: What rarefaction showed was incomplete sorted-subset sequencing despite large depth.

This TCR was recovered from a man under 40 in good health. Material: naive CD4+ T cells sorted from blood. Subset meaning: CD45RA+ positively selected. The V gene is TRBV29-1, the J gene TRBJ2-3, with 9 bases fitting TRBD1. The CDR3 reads CSVQSPTGGDTQYF. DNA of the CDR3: TGCAGCGTTCAATCACCGACAGGGGGGGATACGCAGTATTTT.